These T cell receptor beta chains were read from a single sample in a study of human T cells and chemical hapten exposure. TCRdb passed the RACE reads through MiXCR, listing each CDR3 protein once. Here the sample spans roughly 30,000 distinct CDR3 sequences, roughly 9.4% being singletons. Material: whole blood, obtained in connection with sensitization to the hapten diphenylcyclopropenone (DPC). The receptors shown here come from a man between 25 and 39 years old with alopecia areata. Some clones in this sample may be carry-over from other donors' samples. The conserved cysteine and the conserved F or W are not part of the CDR3 here. Fields, in order: J gene, V gene, CDR3 protein.

TRBJ2-1,TRBV6-2/TRBV6-3,ASSTPSEQF
TRBJ1-6,TRBV29-1,SAADSDNSPLH
TRBJ2-5,TRBV5-1,ASSYDRLQETQY
TRBJ1-5,TRBV7-2,ASRPGQGFTQPQH
TRBJ2-1,TRBV11-3,ASSLGVAGGYEQF
TRBJ2-5,TRBV4-1,ASSQDRRGFGTQY
TRBJ2-1,TRBV10-2,ASKTDNEQF
TRBJ2-6,TRBV7-9,AGGGVFSGANVLT
TRBJ1-5,TRBV6-1,ASKWRGEGYQPQH
TRBJ2-5,TRBV29-1,SVDIETQY
TRBJ2-3,TRBV5-1,ASSPTSGTGADTQY
TRBJ2-2,TRBV10-2,ASSEVGAGVRTGELF
TRBJ2-1,TRBV11-3,ASSLGVTSVNEQF
TRBJ1-2,TRBV25-1,ASSEWEQSYGYT
TRBJ2-7,TRBV16,ASSQSSTGDTYEQY
TRBJ1-1,TRBV29-1,SVQGTNTEAF
TRBJ2-1,TRBV7-9,ASSPETSFSNEQF
TRBJ1-5,TRBV4-3,ASSQDTGSNQPQH
TRBJ2-2,TRBV6-2/TRBV6-3,ASKLYTGELF
TRBJ2-1,TRBV20-1,SAMGQGPHNEQF
TRBJ1-1,TRBV29-1,SLAGQGASEAF
TRBJ2-3,TRBV20-1,SARDRGLAGTDTQY